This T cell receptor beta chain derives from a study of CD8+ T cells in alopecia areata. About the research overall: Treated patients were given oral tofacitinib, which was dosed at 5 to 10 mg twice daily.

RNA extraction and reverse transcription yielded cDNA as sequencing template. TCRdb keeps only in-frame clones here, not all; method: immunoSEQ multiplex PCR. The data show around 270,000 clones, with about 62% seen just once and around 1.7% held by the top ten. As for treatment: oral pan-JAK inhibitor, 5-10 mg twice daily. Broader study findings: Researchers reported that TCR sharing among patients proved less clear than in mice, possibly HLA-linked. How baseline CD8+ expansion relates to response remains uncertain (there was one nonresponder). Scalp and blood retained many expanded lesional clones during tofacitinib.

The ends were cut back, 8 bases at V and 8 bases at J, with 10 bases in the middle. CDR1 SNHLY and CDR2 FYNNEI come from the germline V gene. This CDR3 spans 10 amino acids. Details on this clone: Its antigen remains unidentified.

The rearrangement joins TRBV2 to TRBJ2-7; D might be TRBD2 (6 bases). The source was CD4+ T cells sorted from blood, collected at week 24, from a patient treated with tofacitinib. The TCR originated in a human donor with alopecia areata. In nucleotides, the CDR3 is TGTGCCAGCCGGCGGGGCCAGCAGTACTTC. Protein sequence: CASRRGQQYF.